This T cell receptor beta chain was obtained from a study of blood T cell repertoires in COVID-19. About the research overall: Whether acute or convalescent, the COVID-19 samples came from the United States, Italy and Spain. T cells, B-cell-depleted T cells, or PBMCs provided the cDNA or gDNA that served as material.

Methods used by the authors: Estimation of nucleated cell counts relied on the amplification of reference gene primers. Assay: immunoSEQ multiplex PCR; the TCRdb copy retains only in-frame clones and omits some. V and J calls plus clone size are reproduced from that table; the DNA served to infer D and trimming. Among 150,000 to 200,000 clones listed, 83% were seen once. The CDR3 has 14 residues. CDR1 SGHKS and CDR2 YYEKEE come from the germline V gene (reference sequence). Between the trimmed V and J ends, which lost 4 bases and 2 bases, there was a span of 12 bases. On this clone itself: The sample contains more than one DNA sequence encoding this CDR3.

Sequencing was performed on peripheral blood. The J gene is TRBJ1-2, the V gene TRBV5-5; a possible D gene is TRBD1 (5 bases). The source of this sequence is a human donor in a cohort sampled during active COVID-19. CDR3 sequence reads: CASSPSGGNYGYTF. Written as DNA, the CDR3 is TGTGCCAGCAGCCCCTCCGGGGGGAACTATGGCTACACCTTC.